One sample yielded the 15 T cell receptor beta chains listed below, sequenced in a study of shared clonotypes between healthy human individuals. Assay used: immunoSEQ multiplex PCR; TCRdb lists only in-frame clones, some missing. The repertoire includes over a million clones, around 82% of them detected once, and 0.4% to 0.55% sits in the top ten. The sequencing input was memory CD4+ T cells from PBMCs. Sample subset: CD45RA-negative fraction. These receptors originate from a man aged 18 to 30 in good health. Some clones in this sample may be carry-over from other donors' samples.

The table lists this clone with a count of one. J is TRBJ2-3 and V is TRBV15, with 10 bases matching TRBD1. The CDR3 is made up of 17 amino acids. CDR1 LNHNV and CDR2 YYDKDF come from the germline V gene (reference sequence). The V segment lost 5 bases and the J segment 0 bases; nucleotides outside the gene matches: 8. CDR3 sequence: CATSPDRGFPSTDTQYF. In nucleotides, the CDR3 is TGTGCCACCAGCCCGGACAGGGGGTTCCCTAGCACAGATACGCAGTATTTT. Full variable domain (outside the CDR3, taken from reference TRBV15 and TRBJ2-3): DAMVIQNPRYQVTQFGKPVTLSCSQTLNHNVMYWYQQKSSQAPKLLFHYYDKDFNNEADTPDNFQSRRPNTSFCFLDIRSPGLGDTAMYLCATSPDRGFPSTDTQYFGPGTRLTVL.

The chain employs TRBV19 and TRBJ2-3; 12 bases agree with TRBD2. J lost 0 bases, V lost 7 bases, and 8 bases had no gene match. Per the germline V gene, CDR1 is LNHDA and CDR2 is SQIVND (reference sequence). The CDR3 has 17 amino acids. DNA of the CDR3: TGTGCCAGTACCTCACAAGGACTAGCGGGGAGCACAGATACGCAGTATTTT. It yields the protein CASTSQGLAGSTDTQYF.

This sequence joins TRBV11-2 and TRBJ2-3; D remains ambiguous. The CDR3 consists of 13 residues. The V gene lost 8 bases and the J gene lost 2 bases, with 11 bases spanning the gap. Germline CDR1 is SGHAT and CDR2 is FQNNGV. CDR3 sequence: CASRRVNTDTQYF. In DNA form, the CDR3 reads TGTGCCAGCCGAAGGGTGAACACAGATACGCAGTATTTT.

This clone was picked up a small number of times. CDR3 nucleotide sequence: TGTGCCAGCAGCTTGTTGGCGAGCGCTCAGCCCCAGCATTTT. Its protein product is CASSLLASAQPQHF. V is TRBV5-6 and J is TRBJ1-5, with unresolved D. This CDR3 has 14 amino acids. V lost 1 base to trimming and J lost 6 bases, with 11 bases between them. Germline V gene sequence: CDR1 SGHDT, CDR2 YYEEEE.

This clone was seen more than once but under ten times. The chain links TRBV4-1 to TRBJ2-3; no reliable D call. Germline V gene data show CDR1 as MGHRA and CDR2 as YSYEKL. There are 13 residues in the CDR3. V lost 5 bases to trimming and J lost 6 bases, with 12 bases between them. The CDR3 loop reads CASSTPPADTQYF. The CDR3 nucleotides are TGCGCCAGCAGCACCCCCCCGGCGGATACGCAGTATTTT.

This clone was seen only a few times. V usage is TRBV2 and J usage is TRBJ1-2; the D gene is possibly TRBD1 (6 bases). Germline-derived CDR1 and CDR2 are SNHLY and FYNNEI. The germline V and J ends were trimmed by 5 bases and 8 bases, with 15 bases remaining between them. This CDR3 spans 13 amino acids. This CDR3 is CASSIPGAGGYTF. For the CDR3, the DNA is TGTGCCAGCAGTATCCCAGGGGCGGGAGGCTACACCTTC.

V and J are TRBV7-9 and TRBJ1-1; D remains ambiguous. The V end lost 5 bases, the J end lost 3 bases, and 16 bases lay between the germline ends. Per the germline V gene, CDR1 is SEHNR and CDR2 is FQNEAQ (reference sequence). This CDR3 spans 15 amino acids. CDR3 nucleotides: TGTGCCAGCAGCCCAAATCTTAACAGTTACACTGAAGCTTTCTTT. This encodes CASSPNLNSYTEAFF.

The chain combines TRBV27 with TRBJ2-2; 12 nucleotides match TRBD1. CDR3 length: 21 amino acids. Germline assignment: CDR1 MNHEY and CDR2 SMNVEV (reference sequence). The V segment lost 5 bases and the J segment 4 bases; nucleotides outside the gene matches: 20. The CDR3 sequence is CASSPNRRNRDRGLGTGELFF. Here the CDR3 DNA reads TGTGCCAGCAGTCCCAATCGTCGAAACCGGGACAGGGGGCTCGGCACCGGGGAGCTGTTTTTT.

The chain joins TRBV6-5 to TRBJ2-7, with a tentative D call TRBD1 (6 bases). In germline, CDR1 is MNHEY, CDR2 SVGAGI. CDR3 length equals 15 residues. Trimming pared 0 bases from V and 5 bases from J, leaving 14 bases between. DNA of the CDR3: TGTGCCAGCAGTTACTCCCCTCGACAGGACCACGAGCAGTACTTC. Encoded protein: CASSYSPRQDHEQYF.

V usage is TRBV6-5 and J usage is TRBJ1-3, with D tentatively TRBD1 (6 bases). This CDR3 is built from 15 residues. CDR1 MNHEY and CDR2 SVGAGI come from the germline V gene. V was cut by 2 bases and J by 0 bases, with 8 bases left in between. The CDR3: CASSYTGASGNTIYF. In DNA form, the CDR3 reads TGTGCCAGCAGTTACACGGGGGCCTCTGGAAACACCATATATTTT.

This chain links TRBV5-4 with TRBJ2-5; D is undetermined. CDR1 is SGHNT, CDR2 YYREEE, per germline (reference sequence). The CDR3 runs to 11 residues. Trimming removed 4 bases at V and 3 bases at J, with 4 bases between. The CDR3 region is CASSVEETQYF. Here the CDR3 DNA reads TGTGCCAGCAGCGTTGAAGAGACCCAGTACTTC.

The chain has TRBV12-1 and TRBJ2-1; the listed D gene, TRBD2, was not tested against the DNA. TRBV12-1 is designated a pseudogene. CDR3 length: 12 amino acids. The CDR3 is CLGRSYYNEQFF. CDR3 coding DNA: TGTCTAGGTCGGTCCTACTACAATGAGCAGTTCTTC.

This rearrangement joins TRBV27 to TRBJ2-5, with D possibly called TRBD1 or TRBD2 (6 bases each). V gave up 2 bases and J gave up 4 bases, with 11 bases separating them. In germline, CDR1 is MNHEY, CDR2 SMNVEV (reference sequence). The CDR3 covers 14 residues. The chain's CDR3 is CASSLRGQGETQYF. The CDR3 coding sequence is TGTGCCAGCAGTTTACGGGGGCAGGGAGAGACCCAGTACTTC.

CDR3: CATSLNRGGLDYGYTF. In DNA, the CDR3 is TGTGCCACCAGCCTAAACCGGGGAGGGCTGGACTATGGCTACACCTTC. This chain joins TRBV15 and TRBJ1-2; no clear D gene. The V end was cut by 5 bases, the J end by 3 bases, with 19 bases between. The CDR3 covers 16 residues. Per germline, CDR1 LNHNV and CDR2 YYDKDF (reference sequence).

This chain joins TRBV11-3 and TRBJ2-1, with 7 bases lining up with TRBD2. The germline CDR1 and CDR2 sequences are SGHNT and YENEEA. The CDR3 spans 16 residues. J was trimmed by 7 bases and V by 1 base; bases with no gene match: 10. CDR3 nucleotide sequence: TGTGCCAGCAGCTTAGGTCGTGGGAGGGCCGGTAATGAGCAGTTCTTC. Its protein product is CASSLGRGRAGNEQFF.